This record covers a single T cell receptor (beta chain). Data came from immunoSEQ multiplex PCR; TCRdb stores just in-frame clones and leaves some out. The table shows about 870,000 clones, with almost 95% occurring only once. CD45RO negativity and positive selection for CCR7 defined naive CD8 cells, a population that excluded terminally differentiated effector memory CD45RA+ cells. The record originates from a study of shared clonotypes between healthy human individuals. The CDR3 is 14 amino acids. Germline CDR1 reads SNHLY; CDR2 reads FYNNEI. The J segment lost 4 bases and the V segment lost 7 bases, leaving 4 bases of the junction unmatched.

Sequenced material: naive CD8+ T cells sorted from blood. This receptor was obtained from a man aged 25 to 45 in good health. The J gene is TRBJ2-3, the V gene TRBV2; 11 bases map to TRBD2. This CDR3 reads CASNSGLAADTQYF. The CDR3 DNA reads as TGTGCCAGCAATTCGGGACTAGCGGCAGATACGCAGTATTTT.